Shown below are 9 T cell receptor beta chains from a single sample sequenced in a study of response to subunit inactivated influenza vaccine. TCRdb fed the RT-PCR reads into MiXCR, producing one record per CDR3 protein. The table lists 500,000 or so distinct CDR3 sequences, approximately 11% of them singletons. The sequencing used PBMCs from blood, collected 45 days after vaccination. The receptors originated from a man in his fifties or sixties who received an inactivated influenza vaccine.

This clonotype has a count of ten or more. The J gene is TRBJ2-5, the V gene TRBV2; D is unclear. V was shortened by 6 bases and J by 3 bases, with 11 bases between the two germline ends. In germline, CDR1 is SNHLY, CDR2 FYNNEI. The CDR3 consists of 13 residues. The CDR3 coding sequence is TGTGCCAGCAGGGATACTGGGAAAGAGACCCAGTACTTC. Residues: CASRDTGKETQYF.

This clonotype appeared a few times. V usage is TRBV28 and J usage is TRBJ2-7; 7 bases align to TRBD1. Germline lookup yields CDR1 MDHEN and CDR2 SYDVKM. J gave up 4 bases and V 5 bases, and 8 bases lay outside the gene matches. CDR3 size: 14 residues. CDR3 protein: CASSPPGTAYEQYF. CDR3 nucleotide sequence: TGTGCCAGCAGTCCCCCCGGGACAGCTTACGAGCAGTACTTC.

This chain connects TRBV7-8 to TRBJ2-7; 8 nucleotides line up with TRBD2. This CDR3 is built from 13 residues. Germline assignment: CDR1 SGHVS and CDR2 FQNEAQ. J gave up 9 bases and V 1 base, and 5 bases lay outside the gene matches. Here the CDR3 DNA reads TGTGCCAGCAGCTTAGTTGCGGGGGGCCTGCAGTACTTC. Encoded protein: CASSLVAGGLQYF. The full variable domain, its missing parts supplied by reference TRBV7-8 and TRBJ2-7, is GAGVSQSPRYKVAKRGQDVALRCDPISGHVSLFWYQQALGQGPEFLTYFQNEAQLDKSGLPSDRFFAERPEGSVSTLKIQRTQQEDSAVYLCASSLVAGGLQYFGPGTRLTVT.

This clonotype has ten or more counts. This chain joins TRBV5-1 and TRBJ2-3; D gene uncertain. Germline CDR1 SGHRS, CDR2 YFSETQ. Between the trimmed V and J ends, which lost 4 bases and 2 bases, there was a span of 11 bases. This CDR3 comprises 14 residues. The CDR3 sequence: CASSLPTPTDTQYF. In DNA form, the CDR3 reads TGCGCCAGCAGCCTACCGACGCCCACAGATACGCAGTATTTT.

J is TRBJ2-7 and V is TRBV20-1; D may be TRBD2 (6 bases). The V gene lost 4 bases and the J gene lost 3 bases, with 22 bases spanning the gap. This CDR3 contains 16 residues. Germline V gene data show CDR1 as DFQATT and CDR2 as SNEGSKA (reference sequence). The CDR3 sequence is CSATAWDSGKLYEQYF. As DNA, the CDR3 is TGCAGTGCTACCGCGTGGGATAGCGGAAAACTCTACGAGCAGTACTTC.

The V and J genes are TRBV20-1 and TRBJ2-7, with D tentatively TRBD1 (7 bases). V was shortened by 4 bases and J by 3 bases, with 16 bases between the two germline ends. Germline V lookup: CDR1 DFQATT, CDR2 SNEGSKA (reference sequence). This CDR3 has 14 amino acids. The CDR3 here is CSATSAGGNYEQYF. In DNA, the CDR3 is TGCAGTGCTACCTCGGCAGGGGGGAACTACGAGCAGTACTTC.

This chain links TRBV29-1 with TRBJ2-4, with TRBD1 identical over 10 bases. V trimming: 4 bases; J trimming: 0 bases; junction bases outside the gene matches: 9. Germline V CDR1 and CDR2: SQVTM, ANQGSEA. The CDR3 contains 17 residues. CDR3 nucleotide sequence: TGCAGCGTTGCCCGGGACAGGGGACGACTAGCCAAAAACATTCAGTACTTC. Translated, it gives CSVARDRGRLAKNIQYF.

This clonotype was seen a handful of times. The genes are TRBV9 and TRBJ1-1; 7 positions match TRBD1. The germline V gene encodes CDR1 SGDLS and CDR2 YYNGEE. This CDR3 comprises 15 residues. V dropped 3 bases and J dropped 5; count of bases not matched to a gene: 10. The CDR3 loop is CASSATTGRFTEAFF. CDR3 coding DNA: TGTGCCAGCAGCGCGACGACAGGGCGGTTTACTGAAGCTTTCTTT.

This clonotype appeared many times. The chain's CDR3 is CASRQEYPQYF. CDR3 nucleotide sequence: TGCGCCAGCAGGCAGGAGTACCCTCAGTACTTC. The rearrangement uses TRBV4-3 and TRBJ2-4; D call uncertain. Germline CDR1 is LGHNA and CDR2 is YSLEER. V lost 6 bases and J lost 12, with 12 bases in between. The CDR3 extends over 11 amino acids.